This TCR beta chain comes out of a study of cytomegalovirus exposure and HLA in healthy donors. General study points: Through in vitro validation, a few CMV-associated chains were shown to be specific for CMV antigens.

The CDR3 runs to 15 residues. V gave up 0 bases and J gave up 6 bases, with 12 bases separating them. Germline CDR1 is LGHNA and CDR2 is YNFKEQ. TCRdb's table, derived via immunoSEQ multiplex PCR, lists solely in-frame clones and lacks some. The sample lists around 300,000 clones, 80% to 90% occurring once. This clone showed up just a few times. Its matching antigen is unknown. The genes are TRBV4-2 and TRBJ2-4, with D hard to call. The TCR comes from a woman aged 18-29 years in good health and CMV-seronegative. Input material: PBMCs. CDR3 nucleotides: TGTGCCAGCAGCCAAGAGGTAGGCGGAGTAAACATTCAGTACTTC. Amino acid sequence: CASSQEVGGVNIQYF.